These T cell receptor beta chains were read from a single sample in a study of CD8+ T cells in alopecia areata. Generated by immunoSEQ multiplex PCR, the TCRdb table keeps only in-frame clones and is missing some. This sample has fewer than 110,000 clones, with about 60% found just once. Source: CD8+ T cells sorted from blood, taken at approximately week 55, from a patient treated with tofacitinib. Every receptor here comes from a human donor with alopecia areata. The CDR3 runs from the conserved cysteine through the conserved F or W. D genes are given only for firm matches. Size is omitted from some rows. Given values are once, few, many or a class for expanded clones.

CDR3nt | CDR3aa | d_gene | j_gene | v_gene | abundance
TGCAGCGTTGTTGGTTCTTTGGGACCCTCCTACGAGCAGTACTTC | CSVVGSLGPSYEQYF | - | TRBJ2-7 | TRBV29-1 | -
TGTGCCAGCAGCCTCCTTAACGTGTCTAGCGGGTACAATGAGCAGTTCTTC | CASSLLNVSSGYNEQFF | TRBD2 | TRBJ2-1 | TRBV7-8 | -
TGTGCCAGCAGTTTGAGCGGGGGGCTCGGAAACACCATATATTTT | CASSLSGGLGNTIYF | - | TRBJ1-3 | TRBV27 | -
TGCGCCAGAAGACGAAAACCCCCCCAGGGGGCGAACACCGGGGAGCTGTTTTTT | CARRRKPPQGANTGELFF | TRBD1 | TRBJ2-2 | TRBV5-1 | -
TGCGCCAGCAGCCATGCCGGGGATACGCAGTATTTT | CASSHAGDTQYF | - | TRBJ2-3 | TRBV4-1 | -
TGCGCCAGCAGCTCGACCCCCGGGACTAGCGGTTTCACCGGGGAGCTGTTTTTT | CASSSTPGTSGFTGELFF | TRBD2 | TRBJ2-2 | TRBV5-1 | -
TGTGCCAGCAAATCCGGGCTCCGCGAGGAGTACTTC | CASKSGLREEYF | - | TRBJ2-7 | TRBV6-5 | -
TGTGCCAGCAGCTCCGGACAGATGAATCAGCCCCAGCATTTT | CASSSGQMNQPQHF | - | TRBJ1-5 | TRBV28 | -
TGTGCCAGCGGACGGGACAGGGTCTCTTCACCCCTCCACTTT | CASGRDRVSSPLHF | TRBD1 | TRBJ1-6 | TRBV13 | -
TGTGCCAGCAGCTTCCGGGGAAAACTAAATGGCTACACCTTC | CASSFRGKLNGYTF | - | TRBJ1-2 | TRBV13 | once
TGCGCCAGCAACCGGGTCCCTAATGAAAAACTGTTTTTT | CASNRVPNEKLFF | - | TRBJ1-4 | TRBV23-1 | -
TGTGCTAGTGCCCCCGGGGGGCCCTCTGGCTACACCTTC | CASAPGGPSGYTF | - | TRBJ1-2 | TRBV12-5 | few
TGTGCCAGCAGCTTATCGCAGGGGGCTATCGAGACCCAGTACTTC | CASSLSQGAIETQYF | TRBD1 | TRBJ2-5 | TRBV11-2 | -
TGCAGCGTGGGCAGGCCACCCTCCGGGGAGCTGTTTTTT | CSVGRPPSGELFF | - | TRBJ2-2 | TRBV29-1 | few
TGTGCCAGCAGCTCGACAGGGAGAGGTTCACCCCTCCACTTT | CASSSTGRGSPLHF | TRBD1 | TRBJ1-6 | TRBV7-9 | -
TGTGCCAGCAGTAAGAGTGGGAGGGCGCCCCAGCATTTT | CASSKSGRAPQHF | - | TRBJ1-5 | TRBV25-1 | -
TGTGCCAGCAGCCAAGAAGACGAGTCCTACAATGAGCAGTTCTTC | CASSQEDESYNEQFF | - | TRBJ2-1 | TRBV4-2 | once
TGTGCCAGCAGTTCTATCCTTAGCGGGGGGATCACAGATACGCAGTATTTT | CASSSILSGGITDTQYF | TRBD2 | TRBJ2-3 | TRBV27 | few
TGTGCCAGCGGATGGCAGGGGGCCTACGAGCAGTACTTC | CASGWQGAYEQYF | TRBD1 | TRBJ2-7 | TRBV13 | -
TGCGCCAGCAGCCAAGGCAGGGGGCTAACTAATGAAAAACTGTTTTTT | CASSQGRGLTNEKLFF | TRBD1 | TRBJ1-4 | TRBV4-1 | -
TGTGCCTGGAGTTCCCGCACAGATACGCAGTATTTT | CAWSSRTDTQYF | - | TRBJ2-3 | TRBV30 | -
TGTGCCAGCAGCTTCGGGTCGGGACCAACTACGATTGGTGACGAGCAGTACTTC | CASSFGSGPTTIGDEQYF | - | TRBJ2-7 | TRBV5-4 | once
TGCGCCAGCAGCACCCACCCGGGGGGTTCGAGAAATGAGCAGTTCTTC | CASSTHPGGSRNEQFF | TRBD2 | TRBJ2-1 | TRBV5-1 | few
TGTGGGGGCGGTAACACCGAACCGAATAAGGAGAACACCGGGGAGCTGTTTTTT | CGGGNTEPNKENTGELFF | - | TRBJ2-2 | TRBV30 | -
TGTGCCAGCAGCTTGTACCGCACAGATACGCAGTATTTT | CASSLYRTDTQYF | - | TRBJ2-3 | TRBV5-5 | -
TGTGCCAGCAGCGCACGGGCCTACAATGAGCAGTTCTTC | CASSARAYNEQFF | - | TRBJ2-1 | TRBV5-4 | -
TGTGCTAGCAGCTTAGCGCTGGGGAGGGGGAGTGAGCAGTTCTTC | CASSLALGRGSEQFF | - | TRBJ2-1 | TRBV7-7 | -
TGTGCCAGCAGCTTCGGAGACAGGCAAGAGACCCAGTACTTC | CASSFGDRQETQYF | - | TRBJ2-5 | TRBV7-9 | few
TGTGCCAGCAGCTTGGGGATTTTGAACACTGAAGCTTTCTTT | CASSLGILNTEAFF | - | TRBJ1-1 | TRBV7-9 | -
TGTGCCAGCAGCTCCCCCACTAGCGGGGGTCAAGAGACCCAGTACTTC | CASSSPTSGGQETQYF | TRBD2 | TRBJ2-5 | TRBV7-9 | -
TGCGCCAGCAGCCATTACCATACCTACGAGCAGTACTTC | CASSHYHTYEQYF | - | TRBJ2-7 | TRBV4-1 | -
TGTGCCAGCAGCTGGGGAAACACTGAAGCTTTCTTT | CASSWGNTEAFF | - | TRBJ1-1 | TRBV28 | -
TGTGCCAGCAGCCCGTTTGCAGTAGCGGGGGATCAAGAGACCCAGTACTTC | CASSPFAVAGDQETQYF | TRBD2 | TRBJ2-5 | TRBV5-4 | -
TGCAGCGTTGAAGATCGGGACAGCACCTACGAGCAGTACTTC | CSVEDRDSTYEQYF | TRBD1 | TRBJ2-7 | TRBV29-1 | -
TGTGCCAGCAGTCCAGGGGGGGTTGGCACTGAAGCTTTCTTT | CASSPGGVGTEAFF | TRBD1 | TRBJ1-1 | TRBV27 | -
TGTGCCAGCAGTTTCGTGGGCCCTGATCAGCCCCAGCATTTT | CASSFVGPDQPQHF | - | TRBJ1-5 | TRBV27 | few
TGTGCCAGCAGCTTATACAGAAGCCCCTACGAGCAGTACTTC | CASSLYRSPYEQYF | - | TRBJ2-7 | TRBV11-2 | -
TGTGCCAGCACCCCCGGGGCAGGGGGTTCATCCGAGCAGTACTTC | CASTPGAGGSSEQYF | TRBD1 | TRBJ2-7 | TRBV6-5 | -
TGTGCCCAAGCACTAGCGGAATCCACAGATACGCAGTATTTT | CAQALAESTDTQYF | TRBD2 | TRBJ2-3 | TRBV7-9 | few
TGTGCCAGCAGCTTAGTCCCGGGAGACACTGAAGCTTTCTTT | CASSLVPGDTEAFF | - | TRBJ1-1 | TRBV7-2 | -
TGTGCCAGCAGCGGCCAAAGGACTGCGGGTCAGCCCCAGCATTTT | CASSGQRTAGQPQHF | - | TRBJ1-5 | TRBV7-9 | -
TGTGCCAGCAGCTTAGAAGGACTAGCGGCTTCCGGTGAGACCCAGTACTTC | CASSLEGLAASGETQYF | TRBD2 | TRBJ2-5 | TRBV7-9 | -
TGTGCCAGCAGAGGGACAGGGTGGGACTACGAGCAGTACTTC | CASRGTGWDYEQYF | TRBD1 | TRBJ2-7 | TRBV2 | few
TGTGCCACCAGCCTCCCACCTCCAGAAACCCCGGAGGTGACCCAGTACTTC | CATSLPPPETPEVTQYF | - | TRBJ2-5 | TRBV15 | -
TGTGCCAGCAGCTTGACAGGGAATGACTACACCTTC | CASSLTGNDYTF | TRBD1 | TRBJ1-2 | TRBV7-8 | -
TGTGCCAGCAGCCACGGGACAGGGGGCGACGAGCAGTACTTC | CASSHGTGGDEQYF | TRBD1 | TRBJ2-7 | TRBV7-9 | -
TGTGCCAGCAGCCACGACCGGGACACTCAGGGAACAGATACGCAGTATTTT | CASSHDRDTQGTDTQYF | - | TRBJ2-3 | TRBV27 | once
TGTGCCTTCCTAGTAGCGGGGGGGCCCTACTTC | CAFLVAGGPYF | TRBD2 | TRBJ2-5 | TRBV30 | -
TGCGCCAGCAGTCATACTCCCCCCCGAGCGACTAGCGGGGTTTCTTCAGAATTGGTTAAGCAGTTCTTC | CASSHTPPRATSGVSSELVKQFF | TRBD2 | TRBJ2-1 | TRBV23-1 | few
TGTGCCAGCAGCCCATCGGGGGGCCCTTACAATGAGCAGTTCTTC | CASSPSGGPYNEQFF | - | TRBJ2-1 | TRBV13 | -
TGTGCCACCTTGGGACTAGCGGGATCCAGAGTCGGCTACGAGCAGTACTTC | CATLGLAGSRVGYEQYF | TRBD2 | TRBJ2-7 | TRBV19 | -
TGTGCCAGTACCATGACAGGAGCCAACACTGAAGCTTTCTTT | CASTMTGANTEAFF | - | TRBJ1-1 | TRBV19 | few
TGCGCCAGCAGCCACCGATCACCGATTGAGGGGTTAGCTGAAGCTTTCTTT | CASSHRSPIEGLAEAFF | - | TRBJ1-1 | TRBV4-1 | few
TGTGCCAGCAGCACCCTACAGGGAACCGAAAAACTGTTTTTT | CASSTLQGTEKLFF | - | TRBJ1-4 | TRBV7-9 | -
TGTGCCAGCAGCTCCCACGAGGTCACAGGGGCGCATTCACCCCTCCACTTT | CASSSHEVTGAHSPLHF | TRBD1 | TRBJ1-6 | TRBV11-2 | few
TGTGCCAGCAGGGGGACAGGGGTGAGAAACATTCAGTACTTC | CASRGTGVRNIQYF | TRBD1 | TRBJ2-4 | TRBV25-1 | once
TGCAGCGCCCTCTTGGCTAACTATGGCTACACCTTC | CSALLANYGYTF | - | TRBJ1-2 | TRBV29-1 | -